This TCR beta chain was sequenced for a study of shared T cell receptors in the human thymus. This clone showed up just a few times. The sample contains more than one DNA sequence encoding this CDR3. The table came from immunoSEQ multiplex PCR; TCRdb's copy has only in-frame clones and leaves some out. The sample yields hundreds of thousands of clones, 80% to 90% seen once. CDR3 length: 15 residues. V shed 0 bases, J shed 4 bases, and the junction held 2 bases outside the gene matches. Germline V gene lookup returns CDR1 MGHRA and CDR2 YSYEKL. This sample was also put to use in a study of human thymus T cells. This second study says: All donors were healthy Finnish infants who were undergoing corrective surgery to treat congenital heart defects. From resections taken during corrective heart surgery, the thymus tissue was obtained.

The clonotype comes from a boy under three years old with a congenital heart defect. The chain links TRBV4-1 to TRBJ1-5; 8 bases agree with TRBD1. The sequenced sample consisted of thymocytes. CDR3: CASSQDRGLNQPQHF. CDR3 bases: TGCGCCAGCAGCCAAGACAGGGGGCTAAATCAGCCCCAGCATTTT.